This T cell receptor beta chain was sequenced for a study of PD-L1 blockade in urothelial cancer. On the study more broadly: Atezolizumab 1,200 mg was given intravenously every 3 weeks, starting 2014. Patients' prior chemotherapy regimens numbered 0 to 3.

The method was immunoSEQ multiplex PCR; TCRdb's version includes in-frame clones alone and lacks a portion of them. The sample yields 95,000 to 130,000 clones, roughly 91% seen once. Time point defined: peripheral blood 6 weeks after treatment start. Each patient supplied 1 to 8 pretreatment and on-treatment samples. Germline V gene sequence: CDR1 LGHNA, CDR2 YSLEER. V dropped 0 bases and J dropped 4; count of bases not matched to a gene: 7. This CDR3 contains 17 residues. The sample in question was PBMCs, obtained around atezolizumab (anti-PD-L1) treatment. The chain carries TRBV4-3 and TRBJ2-1; TRBD2 matches at 9 bases. This sequence was found in a man in his 60s with urothelial cancer. CDR3 bases: TGCGCCAGCAGCCAAGATATAGGGCGGGGGGGGTACAATGAGCAGTTCTTC. This sequence encodes CASSQDIGRGGYNEQFF.